The 20 T cell receptor beta chains given below trace back to one sample, sequenced in a study of cytomegalovirus exposure and HLA in healthy donors. PCR amplification relied on 60 Vbeta primers (plus 13 Jbeta primers). Produced via immunoSEQ multiplex PCR; TCRdb's table is partial and in-frame only. The sample consists of 99,000 or so clones, 83% of them appearing once. The sequencing input was PBMCs. The receptors shown here come from a man between 18 and 29 years old in good health and CMV-seronegative.

The count of this clone is one. V and J are TRBV6-5 and TRBJ2-5; 8 nucleotides line up with TRBD2. The V gene's germline CDR1 is MNHEY and CDR2 SVGAGI. Trimming took 5 bases from V and 1 from J; bases not matched to a gene: 3. The CDR3 runs 14 residues. CDR3 region: CASSRSGVQETQYF. CDR3 nucleotide sequence: TGTGCCAGCAGTCGTAGCGGGGTCCAAGAGACCCAGTACTTC.

The chain has TRBV6-1 and TRBJ1-2, with TRBD1 identical over 7 bases. CDR3 length: 14 residues. Trimming at V came to 8 bases and at J to 0 bases, leaving 6 bases not matched to a gene. Looked up from germline, CDR1 is MNHNS and CDR2 is SASEGT. CDR3 amino acids: CASYPDRANYGYTF. CDR3 sequence (DNA): TGTGCCAGCTACCCTGACAGGGCTAACTATGGCTACACCTTC.

This clone has just one count. The genes are TRBV13 and TRBJ2-7; TRBD1 agrees at 9 bases. Unmatched junction bases numbered 7, after V lost 4 bases and J lost 6 bases. The CDR3 runs to 14 residues. Germline loops: CDR1 PRHDT, CDR2 FYEKMQ (reference sequence). CDR3 DNA: TGTGCCAGCAGCTCCGGGACAGGGATGGGCGAGCAGTACTTC. Amino acid sequence: CASSSGTGMGEQYF.

The genes are TRBV28 and TRBJ2-1, with a tentative D call TRBD2 (6 bases). Trimming stripped 4 bases from V and 2 bases from J, with 15 bases between. Germline loops: CDR1 MDHEN, CDR2 SYDVKM. The CDR3 sequence is 16 residues long. CDR3 bases: TGTGCCAGCAGTTCGTACGGGAGTGGGCCCTACAATGAGCAGTTCTTC. This sequence encodes CASSSYGSGPYNEQFF.

The genes are TRBV5-4 and TRBJ2-1; D remains unclear. CDR1 SGHNT and CDR2 YYREEE come from the germline V gene (reference sequence). The CDR3 sequence is 14 residues long. V dropped 0 bases and J dropped 4 bases, with 8 bases sitting between them. In DNA form, the CDR3 reads TGTGCCAGCAGCTTGGAACCTAGGTACAATGAGCAGTTCTTC. Protein sequence: CASSLEPRYNEQFF.

This rearrangement joins TRBV5-4 to TRBJ1-1, with D hard to call. The CDR3 has 12 residues. From germline, CDR1 is SGHNT and CDR2 YYREEE (reference sequence). Trimming stripped 4 bases from V and 2 bases from J, with 6 bases between. CDR3 loop: CASSRTNTEAFF. The CDR3 DNA reads TGTGCCAGCAGCCGAACTAACACTGAAGCTTTCTTT.

This clone was seen only a few times. V gene TRBV5-6 combines with J gene TRBJ2-1, with a possible D match to TRBD1 (5 bases). This CDR3 has 14 residues. The V gene's germline CDR1 is SGHDT and CDR2 YYEEEE. V was trimmed by 4 bases and J by 0 bases, leaving 8 bases between them. The CDR3 sequence: CASSMTVSYNEQFF. CDR3 bases: TGTGCCAGCAGCATGACAGTCTCCTACAATGAGCAGTTCTTC. The full variable domain, rest sourced from reference TRBV5-6 and TRBJ2-1, is DAGVTQSPTHLIKTRGQQVTLRCSPKSGHDTVSWYQQALGQGPQFIFQYYEEEERQRGNFPDRFSGHQFPNYSSELNVNALLLGDSALYLCASSMTVSYNEQFFGPGTRLTVL.

J is TRBJ2-7 and V is TRBV28, with 8 bases that match TRBD2. Trimming took 2 bases from V and 3 from J; bases not matched to a gene: 9. Germline values: CDR1 MDHEN, CDR2 SYDVKM. This CDR3 has 16 residues. CDR3 amino acids: CASSLAREGRDYEQYF. DNA for the CDR3: TGTGCCAGCAGTTTAGCCCGGGAGGGCCGGGACTACGAGCAGTACTTC.

The gene calls are TRBV19 and TRBJ1-1; possibly TRBD1 for D (6 bases). Germline V lookup: CDR1 LNHDA, CDR2 SQIVND (reference sequence). Trimming removed 9 bases from V and 5 bases from J, with 19 bases in between. This CDR3 is 14 amino acids long. The CDR3 sequence is CASVYGGRITEAFF. The CDR3 DNA is TGTGCCAGCGTTTACGGGGGGCGGATTACTGAAGCTTTCTTT.

The J gene is TRBJ2-7, the V gene TRBV7-4; 7 nucleotides align to TRBD2. This CDR3 comprises 14 residues. Germline-derived CDR1 and CDR2 are SGHVT and SQSDAQ. V dropped 5 bases and J dropped 3; count of bases not matched to a gene: 7. The CDR3: CASSLQRGGYEQYF. The CDR3 nucleotides read TGTGCCAGCAGCCTACAGCGGGGTGGCTACGAGCAGTACTTC.

This rearrangement joins TRBV12-5 to TRBJ2-7; 13 bases fit TRBD2. In germline, CDR1 is LGHNT, CDR2 FRNRAP. V gave up 4 bases and J gave up 3 bases; unmatched junction bases: 9. The CDR3 contains 17 residues. The DNA of the CDR3 is TGTGCTAGTGGTTCATCTCCGGGACTAGCGGGGCGCTACGAGCAGTACTTC. It encodes CASGSSPGLAGRYEQYF.

This clone was counted a single time. V is TRBV5-4 and J is TRBJ2-5; 11 positions match TRBD2. V trimming: 0 bases; J trimming: 5 bases; junction bases outside the gene matches: 3. The germline V gene has CDR1 SGHNT and CDR2 YYREEE (reference sequence). The length of the CDR3 is 15 residues. The CDR3 loop is CASSLAVAGGETQYF. As DNA, the CDR3 is TGTGCCAGCAGCTTGGCGGTAGCGGGAGGGGAGACCCAGTACTTC.

This CDR3 is CASREREGPRVLEQFF. The CDR3, as DNA: TGTGCCAGCAGGGAGCGGGAGGGCCCTCGGGTCCTTGAGCAGTTCTTC. The rearrangement links TRBV21-1 to TRBJ2-1; the table gives TRBD2 as D, unverified against the DNA. TRBV21-1 is a listed pseudogene. The length of the CDR3 is 16 residues.

The chain employs TRBV6-5 and TRBJ2-1, with D maybe TRBD1 (7 bases). Trimming shortened V by 6 bases and J by 8 bases, and 17 bases separated the two germline ends. The V gene's germline CDR1 is MNHEY and CDR2 SVGAGI. The CDR3 consists of 14 residues. In nucleotides, the CDR3 is TGTGCCAGCAGCGGGGCGGGACAGATCCATGAGCAGTTCTTC. The encoded protein is CASSGAGQIHEQFF.

The V call is TRBV29-1, the J call TRBJ2-1; 9 positions match TRBD2. V shed 0 bases, J shed 11 bases, and the junction held 5 bases outside the gene matches. CDR1 and CDR2 (germline): SQVTM, ANQGSEA. The CDR3 consists of 13 residues. DNA of the CDR3: TGCAGCGTTGAAGAGACCCTAGCGGGAAAGCAGTTCTTC. Protein: CSVEETLAGKQFF.

This sequence joins TRBV7-2 and TRBJ1-2, with D uncertain. The CDR3 is 14 residues long. V lost 4 bases, J lost 6 bases, and 15 bases lay in between. Germline V gene sequence: CDR1 SGHTA, CDR2 FQGNSA. Here the CDR3 DNA reads TGTGCCAGCAGCTCTGGTCCCGGTATGGATGGCTACACCTTC. Encoded protein: CASSSGPGMDGYTF. Together with reference TRBV7-2 and TRBJ1-2, the CDR3 gives the full variable domain: GAGVSQSPSNKVTEKGKDVELRCDPISGHTALYWYRQSLGQGLEFLIYFQGNSAPDKSGLPSDRFSAERTGGSVSTLTIQRTQQEDSAVYLCASSSGPGMDGYTFGSGTRLTVV.

The chain links TRBV5-4 to TRBJ1-4, with TRBD1 identical over 10 bases. V dropped 0 bases and J dropped 7; count of bases not matched to a gene: 0. This CDR3 contains 14 residues. From germline, CDR1 is SGHNT and CDR2 YYREEE (reference sequence). The CDR3 DNA reads TGTGCCAGCAGCTTGGGGGACAGGGGTGAAAAACTGTTTTTT. Translated, it gives CASSLGDRGEKLFF.

This rearrangement joins TRBV6-5 to TRBJ1-5, with 10 bases matching TRBD1. J was trimmed by 3 bases and V by 6 bases; bases with no gene match: 2. The CDR3 runs to 14 residues. Germline CDR1 reads MNHEY; CDR2 reads SVGAGI. CDR3 sequence reads: CASRGQGPNQPQHF. CDR3 in DNA: TGTGCCAGCAGGGGACAGGGGCCCAATCAGCCCCAGCATTTT.

J is TRBJ2-3 and V is TRBV28; TRBD2 might be the D (5 bases). The V gene's germline CDR1 is MDHEN and CDR2 SYDVKM. Trimming removed 1 base at V and 5 bases at J, with 7 bases between. CDR3 length equals 13 residues. This chain's CDR3 is CASSLLRGDTQYF. CDR3 coding DNA: TGTGCCAGCAGTTTATTACGGGGAGATACGCAGTATTTT.

The genes are TRBV9 and TRBJ2-7; 9 bases agree with TRBD1. The germline V gene has CDR1 SGDLS and CDR2 YYNGEE. After removal of 3 bases from V and 6 bases from J, the junction contained 7 bases not matched to a gene. CDR3 length equals 14 residues. The CDR3 nucleotides are TGTGCCAGCAGCGGAACAGGGGGCCCTGGCGAGCAGTACTTC. As protein: CASSGTGGPGEQYF.